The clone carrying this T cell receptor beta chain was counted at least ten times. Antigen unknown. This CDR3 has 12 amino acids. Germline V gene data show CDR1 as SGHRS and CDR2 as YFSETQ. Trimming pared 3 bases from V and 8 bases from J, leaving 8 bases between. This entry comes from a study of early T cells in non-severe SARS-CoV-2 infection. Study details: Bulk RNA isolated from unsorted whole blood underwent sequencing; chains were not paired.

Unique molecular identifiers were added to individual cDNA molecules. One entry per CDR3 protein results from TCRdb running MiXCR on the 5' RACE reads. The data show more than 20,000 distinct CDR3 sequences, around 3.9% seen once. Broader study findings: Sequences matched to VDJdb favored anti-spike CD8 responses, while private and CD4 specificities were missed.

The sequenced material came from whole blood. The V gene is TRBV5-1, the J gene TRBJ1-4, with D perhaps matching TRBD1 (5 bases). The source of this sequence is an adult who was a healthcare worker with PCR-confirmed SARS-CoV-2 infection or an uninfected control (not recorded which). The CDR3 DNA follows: TGCGCCAGCAGCTGGGACGCGGAAAAACTGTTTTTT. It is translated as CASSWDAEKLFF.